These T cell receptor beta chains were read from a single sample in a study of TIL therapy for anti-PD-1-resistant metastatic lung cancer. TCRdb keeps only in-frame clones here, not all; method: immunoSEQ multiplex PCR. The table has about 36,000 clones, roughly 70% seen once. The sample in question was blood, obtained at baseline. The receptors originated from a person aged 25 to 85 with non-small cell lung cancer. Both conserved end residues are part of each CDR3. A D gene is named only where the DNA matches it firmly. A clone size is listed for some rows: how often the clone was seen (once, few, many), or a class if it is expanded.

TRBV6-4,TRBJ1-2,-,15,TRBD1,CASSPGTGGFYGYTF,TGTGCCAGCAGTCCTGGGACAGGGGGATTCTATGGCTACACCTTC
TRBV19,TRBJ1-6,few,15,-,CASSPSSGADSPLHF,TGTGCCAGTAGTCCATCCAGTGGGGCGGATTCACCCCTCCACTTT
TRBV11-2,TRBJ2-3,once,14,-,CASSLEGRIDTQYF,TGTGCCAGCAGCTTAGAGGGCCGAATAGATACGCAGTATTTT
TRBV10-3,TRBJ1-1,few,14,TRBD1,CAISFETGGTEAFF,TGTGCCATCAGTTTCGAAACAGGGGGGACTGAAGCTTTCTTT
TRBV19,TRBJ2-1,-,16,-,CASRLSQRNLHNEQFF,TGTGCCAGTAGACTTTCCCAACGCAACCTCCACAATGAGCAGTTCTTC
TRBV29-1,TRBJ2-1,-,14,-,CSANRDLAGSEQFF,TGCAGCGCCAACCGGGACCTTGCGGGTAGTGAGCAGTTCTTC
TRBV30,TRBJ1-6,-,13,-,CAWTTGGESPLHF,TGTGCCTGGACCACAGGCGGCGAATCACCCCTCCACTTT
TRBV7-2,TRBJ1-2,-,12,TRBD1,CASSSQGYGYTF,TGTGCCAGCAGCTCACAGGGGTATGGCTACACCTTC
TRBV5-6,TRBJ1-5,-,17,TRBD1,CASSLRQGISRPQPQHF,TGTGCCAGCAGCTTAAGACAGGGAATTTCGAGACCTCAGCCCCAGCATTTT
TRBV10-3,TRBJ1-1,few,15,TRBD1,CATSNDRAGVTEAFF,TGTGCCACTTCAAACGACAGGGCGGGTGTCACTGAAGCTTTCTTT
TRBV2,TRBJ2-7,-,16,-,CASSGPQGEGSYEQYF,TGTGCCAGCAGTGGACCCCAGGGAGAAGGCTCCTACGAGCAGTACTTC
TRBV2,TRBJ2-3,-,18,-,CASSDGETQSIGTDTQYF,TGTGCCAGCAGTGATGGAGAGACTCAGTCCATCGGCACAGATACGCAGTATTTT
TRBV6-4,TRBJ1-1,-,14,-,CASSRERTGTEAFF,TGTGCCAGCAGTAGAGAAAGGACGGGCACTGAAGCTTTCTTT
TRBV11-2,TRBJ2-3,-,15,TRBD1,CASSLKGTGPDTQYF,TGTGCCAGCAGCTTAAAGGGGACAGGGCCAGATACGCAGTATTTT
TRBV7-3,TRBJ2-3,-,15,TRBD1,CASSSGTGVLNTQYF,TGTGCCAGCAGCTCCGGGACAGGGGTTTTAAATACGCAGTATTTT
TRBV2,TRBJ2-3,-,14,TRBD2,CASSEDGEGPFSYF,TGTGCCAGCAGTGAAGACGGGGAGGGTCCGTTTTCGTATTTT
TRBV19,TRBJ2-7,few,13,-,CASSIWGRGEQYF,TGTGCCAGTAGTATTTGGGGCAGAGGCGAGCAGTACTTC
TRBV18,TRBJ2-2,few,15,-,CASSLAFGNPGELFF,TGTGCCAGCTCACTAGCGTTCGGCAACCCCGGGGAGCTGTTTTTT
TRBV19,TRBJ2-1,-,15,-,CASRVEWRLYNEQFF,TGTGCCAGTAGGGTGGAGTGGAGACTTTACAATGAGCAGTTCTTC
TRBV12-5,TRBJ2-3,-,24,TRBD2,CASGPGLPGARTSGSPHSTDTQYF,TGTGCTAGTGGACCGGGTCTCCCAGGGGCAAGGACTAGCGGGAGCCCTCATAGCACAGATACGCAGTATTTT
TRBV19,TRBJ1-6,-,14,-,CASSIRGYNSPLHF,TGTGCCAGTAGTATCCGGGGCTATAATTCACCCCTCCACTTT
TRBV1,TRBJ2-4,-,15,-,CTSSQGLPRGGVQYF,TGCACCAGCAGCCAGGGACTTCCCAGGGGCGGCGTTCAGTACTTC
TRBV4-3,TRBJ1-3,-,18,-,CASSQDWGQMSSGNTIYF,TGCGCCAGCAGCCAAGATTGGGGTCAGATGAGCTCTGGAAACACCATATATTTT
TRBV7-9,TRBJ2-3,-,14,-,CASSPPLEADTQYF,TGTGCCAGCAGCCCCCCCTTGGAGGCAGATACGCAGTATTTT
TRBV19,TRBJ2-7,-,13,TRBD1,CASSAWTGDEQYF,TGTGCCAGTAGTGCCTGGACAGGGGACGAGCAGTACTTC
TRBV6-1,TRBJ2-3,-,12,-,CASTVIGDTQYF,TGTGCCAGCACCGTTATCGGAGATACGCAGTATTTT
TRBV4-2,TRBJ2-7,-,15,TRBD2,CASGPLAGGIYEQYF,TGTGCCAGCGGCCCGCTAGCGGGGGGAATCTACGAGCAGTACTTC
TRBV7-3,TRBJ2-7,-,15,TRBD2,CASSLATASGYEQYF,TGTGCCAGCAGCTTAGCAACGGCTAGCGGCTACGAGCAGTACTTC
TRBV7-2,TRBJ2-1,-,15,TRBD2,CASREAGTSGREQFF,TGTGCCAGCAGAGAAGCCGGGACTAGCGGGAGGGAGCAGTTCTTC
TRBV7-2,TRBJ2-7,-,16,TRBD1,CASSSQTGGGSYEQYF,TGTGCCAGCAGCTCGCAGACAGGGGGCGGATCCTACGAGCAGTACTTC
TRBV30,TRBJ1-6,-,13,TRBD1,CACKGQFNSPLHF,TGTGCCTGCAAGGGACAGTTTAATTCACCCCTCCACTTT
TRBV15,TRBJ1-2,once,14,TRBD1,CATSPDRDNYGYTF,TGTGCCACCAGCCCAGACAGGGATAACTATGGCTACACCTTC
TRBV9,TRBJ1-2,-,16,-,CASSRSAGGPNYGYTF,TGTGCCAGCAGCCGTAGCGCCGGGGGACCGAACTATGGCTACACCTTC
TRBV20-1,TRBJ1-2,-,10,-,CSARRDGYTF,TGCAGTGCTAGAAGGGATGGCTACACCTTC
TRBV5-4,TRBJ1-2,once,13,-,CASSLQGGYGYTF,TGTGCCAGCAGCTTGCAGGGAGGCTATGGCTACACCTTC
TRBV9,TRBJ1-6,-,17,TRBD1,CASSVDPGQGTNSPLHF,TGTGCCAGCAGCGTAGATCCGGGACAGGGGACCAATTCACCCCTCCACTTT
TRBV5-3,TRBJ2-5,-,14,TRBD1,CARSLRDRQETQYF,TGTGCCAGAAGCTTAAGGGACAGACAAGAGACCCAGTACTTC
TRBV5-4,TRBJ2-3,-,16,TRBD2,CASSLKLAGEVDTQYF,TGTGCCAGCAGCCTAAAACTAGCGGGAGAGGTAGATACGCAGTATTTT
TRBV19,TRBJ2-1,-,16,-,CASSAPTTLSYNEQFF,TGTGCCAGTAGTGCCCCGACAACCCTCTCCTACAATGAGCAGTTCTTC
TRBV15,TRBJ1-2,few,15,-,CATSRGKSANYGYTF,TGTGCCACCAGCAGAGGGAAGTCAGCTAACTATGGCTACACCTTC
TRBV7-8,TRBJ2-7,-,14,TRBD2,CASSPVSGAYEQYF,TGTGCCAGCAGCCCCGTGAGCGGGGCTTACGAGCAGTACTTC
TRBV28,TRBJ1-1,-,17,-,CASTVRAGSGWNTEAFF,TGTGCCAGCACGGTGAGGGCAGGGTCGGGATGGAACACTGAAGCTTTCTTT
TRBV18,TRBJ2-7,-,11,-,CASSFADEQYF,TGTGCCAGCTCCTTCGCCGACGAGCAGTACTTC
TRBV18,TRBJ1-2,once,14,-,CASSPPGRMEGYTF,TGTGCCAGCTCACCACCGGGACGGATGGAGGGCTACACCTTC
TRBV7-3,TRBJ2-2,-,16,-,CASSYRASANTGELFF,TGTGCCAGCAGCTACCGAGCTAGCGCTAACACCGGGGAGCTGTTTTTT
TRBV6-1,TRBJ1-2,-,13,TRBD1,CASPGTGSYGYTF,TGTGCCAGTCCCGGGACAGGGAGCTATGGCTACACCTTC
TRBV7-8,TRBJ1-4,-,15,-,CASSLVGSGVEKLFF,TGTGCCAGCAGCTTAGTCGGTTCGGGGGTGGAAAAACTGTTTTTT
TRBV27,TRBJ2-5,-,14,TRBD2,CASSSSGSKETQYF,TGTGCCAGCAGTTCTAGCGGGAGTAAAGAGACCCAGTACTTC
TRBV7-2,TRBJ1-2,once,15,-,CASSPRGGSSYGYTF,TGTGCCAGCAGCCCCAGGGGCGGCTCCTCCTATGGCTACACCTTC
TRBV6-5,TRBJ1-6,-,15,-,CASSYLGRGESPLHF,TGTGCCAGCAGTTACTTGGGCAGGGGAGAATCACCCCTCCACTTT
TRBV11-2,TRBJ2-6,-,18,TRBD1,CASSLVPTGGAGANVLTF,TGTGCCAGCAGCTTAGTACCGACAGGGGGCGCTGGGGCCAACGTCCTGACTTTC
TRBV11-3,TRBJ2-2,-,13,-,CASSPATTGELFF,TGTGCCAGCAGCCCCGCCACCACCGGGGAGCTGTTTTTT
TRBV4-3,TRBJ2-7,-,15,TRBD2,CASSARLAGDNEQYF,TGCGCCAGCAGCGCCCGACTAGCGGGGGACAACGAGCAGTACTTC
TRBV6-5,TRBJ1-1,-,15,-,CASSYSIGANTEAFF,TGTGCCAGCAGTTACTCGATCGGGGCGAACACTGAAGCTTTCTTT